The text below deals with one T cell receptor (beta chain). Its antigen remains unknown. Other DNA sequences of this sample code for an identical CDR3. The length of the CDR3 is 15 residues. Per germline, CDR1 LGHNA and CDR2 YSLEER. Trimming stripped 0 bases from V and 0 bases from J, with 9 bases between. The sample belongs to a study of shared clonotypes between healthy human individuals. Whole-study results and caveats: Non-shared clonotypes had lower generation probabilities than clonotypes shared by all four sorted-subset donors.

Here immunoSEQ multiplex PCR was the method, and the copy in TCRdb shows in-frame clones only, minus some. The table has around 1.9 million clones, 85% to 95% seen once. CD8 cells classed as naive were CD45RO-negative and positively selected for CCR7, excluding terminally differentiated effector memory CD45RA+ cells. This TCR was sampled from a man aged 18 to 29 in good health. Some clones in this sample may be carry-over from other donors' samples. Material: naive CD8+ T cells from PBMCs. J is TRBJ2-7 and V is TRBV4-3, with D unclear. The chain's CDR3 is CASSQDRASSYEQYF. CDR3 bases: TGCGCCAGCAGCCAAGATAGAGCTAGCTCCTACGAGCAGTACTTC.